The rows below give T cell receptor beta chains drawn from one sample of a study of STAT5B mutations in CD4+ large granular lymphocyte leukemia. Profiling relied on immunoSEQ multiplex PCR, and the TCRdb table lists in-frame clones only, not all of them. The profile shows around 23,000 clones, about four fifths of them singletons. Sequenced material: CD4+ T cells from blood buffy coats. The receptors stem from a human donor in good health. Both conserved end residues are trimmed from each CDR3.

j_call v_call cdr3_aa
TRBJ1-5 TRBV6-5 ASSYDSSNQPQH
TRBJ2-3 TRBV6-1 ASRDNRGTDTQY
TRBJ2-3 TRBV28 ASSSRPSDTQY
TRBJ2-2 TRBV9 ASSPTGGGSTGELF
TRBJ2-5 TRBV28 ASSLAADRDQETQY
TRBJ2-7 TRBV11-3 ASSLGTYEQY
TRBJ2-3 TRBV6-6 ASSYAGVDTQY
TRBJ2-5 TRBV5-6 ASSSGQGARETQY
TRBJ1-2 TRBV9 ASSVNEGWGYGYT
TRBJ2-3 TRBV7-9 ASSLGLLEDTQY
TRBJ2-1 TRBV7-9 ASSLLAGAYNEQF
TRBJ2-3 TRBV5-4 ASSVTSGAGDTQY
TRBJ2-2 TRBV9 ASSPPGLEVTGELF
TRBJ1-1 TRBV10-3 AISESDGMNTEAF
TRBJ2-1 TRBV7-7 ASSQGSYNEQF
TRBJ2-3 TRBV6-5 ASTPAGPDTQY
TRBJ2-1 TRBV6-4 ASSDAAEGGRSYNEQF
TRBJ2-7 TRBV7-8 ASSYGQPGIYEQY
TRBJ2-5 TRBV5-4 ASSSGLAGETQY
TRBJ2-3 TRBV5-1 ANRRSPDTDTQY
TRBJ2-7 TRBV7-5 ARSPGSYEQY
TRBJ1-1 TRBV18 ASSPLRGGGTEAF
TRBJ2-7 TRBV5-1 ASSHEGVPYEQY
TRBJ1-5 TRBV6-5 ASRSYSNQPQH
TRBJ1-5 TRBV10-3 AISESTGVDQPQH
TRBJ1-4 TRBV4-1 ASSQVGPGEKLF
TRBJ1-1 TRBV25-1 ASSEWAENTEAF
TRBJ2-7 TRBV11-3 ASSLVTRKEEQY
TRBJ2-7 TRBV9 ASSRLAGASEQY
TRBJ2-1 TRBV7-7 ASSPSSSYNEQF
TRBJ2-2 TRBV5-1 ASMEGNTGELF
TRBJ1-1 TRBV5-1 ASSLAQGGNTEAF
TRBJ1-3 TRBV4-1 ASSQFLTAYFSGNTIY
TRBJ1-5 TRBV7-8 ASSAQFTVDSNQPQH
TRBJ2-3 TRBV18 ASSPEEGASSDTQY
TRBJ2-2 TRBV11-2 ASSRPPGVPSGTGELF
TRBJ1-1 TRBV10-3 AISGGQLMNTEAF
TRBJ2-3 TRBV9 ASSFGTSGSTDTQY
TRBJ2-7 TRBV30 AWSLTGYEQY
TRBJ1-1 TRBV7-2 ASSQGRSSTEAF
TRBJ1-4 TRBV4-2 ASNQTTQRNANEKLF
TRBJ1-2 TRBV7-8 ASSFGSLGGVYYGYT
TRBJ2-3 TRBV6-1 ASSENPLVASTDTQY
TRBJ2-1 TRBV7-2 ASSLTVVSQQF
TRBJ2-7 TRBV6-1 ASSDAGTSLVQY
TRBJ1-6 TRBV5-1 ASTASPGNSPLH
TRBJ2-5 TRBV9 ASSVGAGGRETQY
TRBJ1-2 TRBV5-1 ASRTTGNYGYT
TRBJ1-1 TRBV10-1 ASSGRMNTEAF
TRBJ1-6 TRBV28 VTGGSYNSPLH
TRBJ2-7 TRBV10-2 ASSDRTGGVYEQY
TRBJ2-6 TRBV30 AWRAGSGANVLT
TRBJ2-1 TRBV6-1 ASSGSRDGVFPYNEQF
TRBJ1-2 TRBV9 ASSVEVRGDYGYT
TRBJ1-3 TRBV4-1 ASSQDRGGNTIY